This T cell receptor beta chain is drawn from a study of T cell repertoires in cytomegalovirus infection. Study results and limitations: Predominance within the ex vivo response was attributable to HLA-C-restricted CMV-specific TCR beta clonotypes. Frequencies of public TCR beta families were cumulated, and this identified carriers of CMV plus the relevant HLA.

About this clonotype itself: Its antigen is as yet unknown.

TCRdb used MiXCR to reprocess the reads, holding one entry per CDR3 protein. The sample has some 180,000 distinct CDR3 sequences; about a sixth are singletons. Material: CD8+ T cells from PBMCs. This TCR derives from a human donor in good health (CMV status not recorded). Some clones in this sample may be carry-over from other donors' samples.

The CDR3 sequence is CSARSGGAYEQYF. Written as DNA, the CDR3 is TGCAGTGCCCGTAGCGGGGGGGCCTACGAGCAGTACTTC. This chain joins TRBV20-1 and TRBJ2-7; TRBD2 aligns across 11 bases. This CDR3 is 13 amino acids long. Germline assignment: CDR1 DFQATT and CDR2 SNEGSKA (reference sequence). J lost 2 bases, V lost 6 bases, and 3 bases had no gene match.